This TCR beta chain was identified during a study of blood T cell repertoires in COVID-19. Overall study context: The United States, Italy and Spain provided the acute and convalescent COVID-19 samples.

Authors' processing steps: Reference gene primer amplification gave estimated nucleated cell counts. Measured with immunoSEQ multiplex PCR; TCRdb has only the in-frame clones, and not every one. V and J calls and clone size are copied from that table; D and trimming were computed from the DNA. The sample has more than 35,000 clones, about 88% seen once. V was pared by 9 bases and J by 1 base, with 4 bases of the junction left unmatched. This CDR3 region has 14 residues. Germline values: CDR1 ENHRY, CDR2 SYGVKD. The chain links TRBV10-3 to TRBJ2-2; 8 nucleotides match TRBD2. Sequencing used peripheral blood. The origin of this receptor is a man aged 55-75 years with active COVID-19. CDR3 in amino acids: CAIGLAGNTGELFF. CDR3 in DNA: TGTGCCATAGGGCTAGCGGGGAACACCGGGGAGCTGTTTTTT.